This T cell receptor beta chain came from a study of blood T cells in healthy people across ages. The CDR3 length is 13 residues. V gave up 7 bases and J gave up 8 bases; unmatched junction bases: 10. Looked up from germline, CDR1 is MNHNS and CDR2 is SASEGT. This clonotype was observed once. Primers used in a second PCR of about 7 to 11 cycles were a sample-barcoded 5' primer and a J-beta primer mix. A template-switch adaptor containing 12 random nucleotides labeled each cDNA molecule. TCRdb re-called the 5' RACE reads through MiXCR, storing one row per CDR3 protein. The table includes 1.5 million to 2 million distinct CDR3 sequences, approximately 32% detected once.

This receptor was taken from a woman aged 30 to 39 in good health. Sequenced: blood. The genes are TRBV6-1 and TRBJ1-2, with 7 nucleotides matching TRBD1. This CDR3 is CASNKDRVRGYTF. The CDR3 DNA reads TGTGCCAGCAACAAAGACAGGGTGAGAGGCTACACCTTC.